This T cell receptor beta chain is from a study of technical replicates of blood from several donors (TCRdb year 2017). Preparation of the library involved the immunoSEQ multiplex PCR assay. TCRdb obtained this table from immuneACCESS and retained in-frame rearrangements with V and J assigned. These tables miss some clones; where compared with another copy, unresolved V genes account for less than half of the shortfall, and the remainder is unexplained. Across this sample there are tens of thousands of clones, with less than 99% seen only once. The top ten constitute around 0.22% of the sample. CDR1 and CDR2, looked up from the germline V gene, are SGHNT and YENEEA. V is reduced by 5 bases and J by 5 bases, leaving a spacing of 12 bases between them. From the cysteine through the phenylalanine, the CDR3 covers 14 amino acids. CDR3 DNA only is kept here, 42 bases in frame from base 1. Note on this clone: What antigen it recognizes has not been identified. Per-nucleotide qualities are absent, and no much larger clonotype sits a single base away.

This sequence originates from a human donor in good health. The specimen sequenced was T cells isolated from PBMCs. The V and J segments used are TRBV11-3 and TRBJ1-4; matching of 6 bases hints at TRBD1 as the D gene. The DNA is TGTGCCAGCAGCAAGGACAGCCAGAATGAAAAACTGTTTTTT. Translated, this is CASSKDSQNEKLFF.